Each of the 32 T cell receptor beta chains below was sequenced from the same sample in a study of OX40 agonist ivuxolimab in advanced cancers. The repertoire was sequenced with immunoSEQ multiplex PCR; TCRdb's copy has only in-frame clones and lacks some. This table has approximately 46,000 clones, about 80% appearing once. Sequencing used CD4+ or CD8+ T cells sorted from blood, obtained in a trial of the OX40 agonist ivuxolimab. These receptors were taken from an adult with an advanced solid tumor such as melanoma, head and neck, liver or kidney cancer.

V and J are TRBV6-6 and TRBJ1-5; D gene ambiguous. This CDR3 comprises 13 residues. From germline, CDR1 is MNHNY and CDR2 SVGAGI (reference sequence). V was clipped by 5 bases and J by 6 bases, with 11 bases between them. CDR3 loop: CASSRPLGQPQHF. CDR3 nucleotide sequence: TGTGCCAGCAGTCGTCCCTTGGGTCAGCCCCAGCATTTT.

The rearrangement uses TRBV10-3 and TRBJ2-7; 15 bases are shared with TRBD2. The CDR3 consists of 17 residues. CDR1 is ENHRY and CDR2 is SYGVKD in the germline V gene. The V segment lost 7 bases and the J segment 2 bases; nucleotides outside the gene matches: 9. Written as DNA, the CDR3 is TGTGCCATCAAACCCGGACTAGCGGGGGGGGGTACCTACGAGCAGTACTTC. Encoded protein: CAIKPGLAGGGTYEQYF.

This chain links TRBV14 with TRBJ1-2; 7 bases fit TRBD1. Germline V gives CDR1 SGHDN, CDR2 FVKESK. The V segment lost 6 bases and the J segment 1 base; nucleotides outside the gene matches: 11. CDR3 size: 16 residues. The CDR3 region has the DNA TGTGCCAGCAGTCCCATTAAGGGACAGAATAACTATGGCTACACCTTC. It yields the protein CASSPIKGQNNYGYTF.

This chain uses TRBV11-2 with TRBJ2-5, with a weak D call TRBD1 (6 bases). V lost 2 bases and J 0 bases, leaving 7 bases between the germline ends. The CDR3 length is 14 residues. Germline CDR1 is SGHAT and CDR2 is FQNNGV. The CDR3 DNA reads as TGTGCCAGCAGCTTAAGACAGGACCAAGAGACCCAGTACTTC. Translation: CASSLRQDQETQYF.

The chain recombines TRBV6-5 with TRBJ1-1, with 7 bases that match TRBD1. From germline, CDR1 is MNHEY and CDR2 SVGAGI. The CDR3 is made up of 14 amino acids. The junction had 8 bases not matched to a gene; V was cut back by 6 bases and J by 4 bases. The CDR3 bases are TGTGCCAGCAGCACATACAGGGGCGGCACTGAAGCTTTCTTT. Translated, it gives CASSTYRGGTEAFF.

This clone was seen only once. Other DNA variants within this sample encode the same CDR3. The chain is built from TRBV10-3 and TRBJ2-3; D might be TRBD2 (5 bases). Trimming took off 5 bases at V and 6 bases at J, with 6 bases between the two ends. The germline V gene has CDR1 ENHRY and CDR2 SYGVKD. This CDR3 has 11 residues. CDR3 protein: CAISSGDTQYF. CDR3 sequence (DNA): TGTGCCATCAGTTCGGGGGATACGCAGTATTTT.

The chain joins TRBV2 to TRBJ2-5; a weak D match, TRBD2 (6 bases). The CDR3 is 13 residues long. Deletions cut 7 bases from V and 4 bases from J, with 13 bases between. Germline-derived CDR1 and CDR2 are SNHLY and FYNNEI. The CDR3, as DNA: TGTGCCAGCATGCCGGACGGGGGAGAGACCCAGTACTTC. Translating gives CASMPDGGETQYF.

As concerns this clone: One base away lies a much larger clone, so this may be a sequencing read error. The chain carries TRBV27 and TRBJ2-1; D is uncertain. The CDR3 contains 11 residues. V was trimmed by 1 base and J by 5 bases, leaving 0 bases between them. Germline CDR1 MNHEY, CDR2 SMNVEV (reference sequence). The CDR3 protein is CASSLYNEQFF. The DNA for the CDR3 is TGTGCCAGCAGTTTATACAATGAGCAGTTCTTC.

This clone came up once. DNA for the CDR3: TGTGCCACCAGCGGACGACAGGGGCCTTACGAGCAGTACTTC. Translating it yields CATSGRQGPYEQYF. The genes are TRBV15 and TRBJ2-7; 8 bases map to TRBD1. Per germline, CDR1 LNHNV and CDR2 YYDKDF (reference sequence). V lost 5 bases, J lost 4 bases, and 7 bases stayed unmatched. There are 14 residues in the CDR3.

The chain recombines TRBV10-2 with TRBJ1-1, with no clear D. CDR1 and CDR2 (germline): WSHSY, SAAADI. Trimming left V 6 bases short and J 0 bases short, with 11 bases between. The CDR3 runs 14 residues. The CDR3 DNA sequence: TGCGCCAGCAGAGAAAACCGGTTGAACACTGAAGCTTTCTTT. Translated, it gives CASRENRLNTEAFF.

The chain uses TRBV30 and TRBJ1-1; TRBD1 might be the D (5 bases). Germline V gene sequence: CDR1 GTSNPN, CDR2 SVGIG (reference sequence). This CDR3 has 12 residues. V shed 4 bases and J shed 6 bases, with 12 bases lying between them. CDR3 nucleotides: TGTGCCTGGACCTCCTCGGGGGCTGAAGCTTTCTTT. Amino acid sequence: CAWTSSGAEAFF.

The chain employs TRBV19 and TRBJ1-4; 9 bases map to TRBD1. The ends lost 7 bases at V and 8 bases at J; junction bases unmatched: 8. The germline gives CDR1 LNHDA, CDR2 SQIVND (reference sequence). The CDR3 length is 14 residues. The CDR3 protein is CASNLRTGAEKLFF. CDR3 DNA: TGTGCCAGTAATTTACGGACAGGGGCGGAAAAACTGTTTTTT.

This clone was recorded once. The gene calls are TRBV7-9 and TRBJ2-3; no clear D. This CDR3 contains 12 residues. Trimming took off 5 bases at V and 0 bases at J, with 3 bases between the two ends. Germline assignment: CDR1 SEHNR and CDR2 FQNEAQ (reference sequence). In DNA form, the CDR3 reads TGTGCCAGCAGCCCTAGCACAGATACGCAGTATTTT. This gives the protein CASSPSTDTQYF.

The CDR3 DNA follows: TGCGCCAGCAGCCAGGTTTTGGCACAGGGCTACGAGCAGTACTTC. The encoded protein is CASSQVLAQGYEQYF. The V gene is TRBV4-3, the J gene TRBJ2-7, with a weak D call TRBD1 (6 bases). CDR1 is LGHNA, CDR2 YSLEER, per germline. The CDR3 sequence is 15 residues long. The ends were cut back, 3 bases at V and 3 bases at J, with 15 bases in the middle.

This chain links TRBV5-1 with TRBJ1-1; D uncertain. Germline CDR1 and CDR2: SGHRS and YFSETQ. The germline V and J ends were trimmed by 6 bases and 0 bases, with 12 bases remaining between them. The CDR3 spans 14 residues. DNA for the CDR3: TGCGCCAGCACCGTACAAGGATTGAACACTGAAGCTTTCTTT. Encoded protein: CASTVQGLNTEAFF.

The chain has TRBV7-9 and TRBJ2-5, with D possibly TRBD1 on 5 matching bases. Germline assignment: CDR1 SEHNR and CDR2 FQNEAQ (reference sequence). Trimming removed 1 base from V and 5 bases from J, with 11 bases in between. The CDR3 loop spans 14 amino acids. CDR3 loop: CASSLGAGSETQYF. The CDR3 bases are TGTGCCAGCAGCTTAGGGGCAGGGTCGGAGACCCAGTACTTC.

The chain employs TRBV28 and TRBJ2-2; D is undetermined. Trimming left V 5 bases short and J 2 bases short, with 9 bases between. The CDR3 spans 14 residues. CDR1 is MDHEN, CDR2 SYDVKM, per germline. The CDR3 is CASSIRANTGELFF. CDR3 coding DNA: TGTGCCAGCAGTATCCGGGCCAACACCGGGGAGCTGTTTTTT.

The CDR3 here is CASSRGQTNQPQHF. The CDR3 DNA reads as TGTGCCAGCAGCCGCGGACAGACTAATCAGCCCCAGCATTTT. The chain couples TRBV5-5 to TRBJ1-5; D is perhaps TRBD1 (6 bases). Germline V gene lookup returns CDR1 SGHKS and CDR2 YYEKEE (reference sequence). With 4 bases removed from V and 4 bases from J, the gap between germline ends came to 12 bases. The CDR3 sequence is 14 residues long.

This chain uses TRBV6-6 with TRBJ2-3; a weak D match, TRBD1 (6 bases). V was trimmed by 2 bases and J by 4 bases, leaving 10 bases between them. Germline-derived CDR1 and CDR2 are MNHNY and SVGAGI (reference sequence). The CDR3 extends over 14 amino acids. The CDR3 reads CASSYAGVADTQYF. In DNA, the CDR3 is TGTGCCAGCAGTTACGCAGGGGTCGCAGATACGCAGTATTTT.

This sequence joins TRBV6-5 and TRBJ2-1, with TRBD1 matching 9 bases. J lost 6 bases, V lost 4 bases, and 7 bases had no gene match. The CDR3 loop spans 15 amino acids. Germline V CDR1 and CDR2: MNHEY, SVGAGI. CDR3 bases: TGTGCCAGCAGTTCCTGGGGACAGGGAGGCAATGAGCAGTTCTTC. Translated, it gives CASSSWGQGGNEQFF.

The V call is TRBV7-3, the J call TRBJ2-7; 12 bases are a match to TRBD2. Germline assignment: CDR1 SGHTA and CDR2 FQGTGA. The CDR3 covers 15 residues. V shed 5 bases and J 0 bases; nucleotides not matched to a gene: 2. CDR3 region: CASSPTSGSSYEQYF. CDR3 DNA sequence: TGTGCCAGCAGCCCGACTAGCGGGAGCTCCTACGAGCAGTACTTC. Complete variable domain (other parts from reference TRBV7-3 and TRBJ2-7): GAGVSQTPSNKVTEKGKYVELRCDPISGHTALYWYRQSLGQGPEFLIYFQGTGAADDSGLPNDRFFAVRPEGSVSTLKIQRTERGDSAVYLCASSPTSGSSYEQYFGPGTRLTVT.

This clone is termed medium-sized. The rearrangement uses TRBV4-3 and TRBJ2-4; the D gene is possibly TRBD1 (5 bases). This CDR3 is built from 16 residues. The V end was cut by 0 bases, the J end by 2 bases, with 11 bases between. Germline-derived CDR1 and CDR2 are LGHNA and YSLEER. CDR3 in amino acids: CASSQEGEGPKNIQYF. The CDR3 bases are TGCGCCAGCAGCCAAGAAGGGGAAGGGCCCAAAAACATTCAGTACTTC.

J is TRBJ1-2 and V is TRBV7-2, with D possibly matching TRBD1 (6 bases). Trimming cost V 6 bases and J 2 bases, with 16 bases left between them. The germline CDR1 and CDR2 sequences are SGHTA and FQGNSA. The CDR3 extends over 15 amino acids. In DNA form, the CDR3 reads TGTGCCAGCAGAAAAGCAGGGGTGGGGAACTATGGCTACACCTTC. Its protein product is CASRKAGVGNYGYTF.

The rearrangement links TRBV4-3 to TRBJ1-1; D remains ambiguous. The CDR3 totals 13 residues. Germline V gene data show CDR1 as LGHNA and CDR2 as YSLEER. The germline V and J ends were trimmed by 4 bases and 11 bases, with 17 bases remaining between them. CDR3 protein: CASSPTGPQKAFF. The DNA for the CDR3 is TGCGCCAGCAGCCCAACCGGGCCTCAAAAGGCTTTCTTT.

This sequence joins TRBV7-3 and TRBJ2-3; D gene uncertain. The V end was cut by 5 bases, the J end by 1 base, with 13 bases between. The CDR3 extends over 15 amino acids. Germline lookup yields CDR1 SGHTA and CDR2 FQGTGA. CDR3 loop: CASSLRQAGTDTQYF. Written as DNA, the CDR3 is TGTGCCAGCAGCCTCAGGCAGGCCGGCACAGATACGCAGTATTTT.

The chain is built from TRBV12-5 and TRBJ2-1, with 16 bases fitting TRBD2. CDR3 size: 19 residues. Germline V gene sequence: CDR1 LGHNT, CDR2 FRNRAP. The V gene end was trimmed by 6 bases and the J gene end by 7 bases; junction bases not matched to a gene: 15. CDR3 sequence reads: CASGAVPGTSGRGKNEQFF. As DNA, the CDR3 is TGTGCTAGTGGGGCTGTGCCTGGGACTAGCGGGAGGGGGAAAAATGAGCAGTTCTTC.

The V call is TRBV7-9, the J call TRBJ1-2; D uncertain. From germline, CDR1 is SEHNR and CDR2 FQNEAQ (reference sequence). Trimming pared 6 bases from V and 8 bases from J, leaving 13 bases between. There are 12 residues in the CDR3. The CDR3 DNA follows: TGTGCCAGCAGAGACTCCGTAGAGGGCTACACCTTC. Its translation: CASRDSVEGYTF.

The rearrangement links TRBV18 to TRBJ1-6, with 9 nucleotides matching TRBD1. This CDR3 spans 15 amino acids. Trimming cost V 3 bases and J 9 bases; bases outside gene matches: 6. Germline loops: CDR1 KGHSH, CDR2 LQKENI. In DNA, the CDR3 is TGTGCCAGCTCACCTTCGACAGGGGGGAGTTCACCCCTCCACTTT. Protein sequence: CASSPSTGGSSPLHF.

This chain joins TRBV7-9 and TRBJ1-1, with D hard to call. V shed 7 bases and J shed 0 bases, with 12 bases lying between them. CDR1 is SEHNR and CDR2 is FQNEAQ in the germline V gene (reference sequence). CDR3 length equals 14 residues. The CDR3 loop is CASTRADMNTEAFF. In DNA, the CDR3 is TGTGCCAGCACTAGGGCAGACATGAACACTGAAGCTTTCTTT.

This clone was found a few times. The J gene is TRBJ2-1, the V gene TRBV27; TRBD2 matches 10 bases. V shed 1 base, J shed 12 bases, and the junction held 12 bases outside the gene matches. This CDR3 contains 16 residues. From germline, CDR1 is MNHEY and CDR2 SMNVEV (reference sequence). CDR3: CASSLLPSGSSFGQFF. The CDR3 bases are TGTGCCAGCAGTTTATTGCCTAGCGGGAGTTCGTTCGGGCAGTTCTTC.

This sequence joins TRBV5-4 and TRBJ2-3; a possible D gene is TRBD1 (6 bases). The CDR3 consists of 14 residues. Germline lookup yields CDR1 SGHNT and CDR2 YYREEE (reference sequence). The V and J ends lost 3 bases and 1 base respectively, with 9 bases between them. This CDR3 is CASSWGRGTDTQYF. The DNA of the CDR3 is TGTGCCAGCAGCTGGGGGCGGGGCACAGATACGCAGTATTTT.

This clone has a handful of counts. The V gene is TRBV5-5, the J gene TRBJ2-5, with unresolved D. Germline V gives CDR1 SGHKS, CDR2 YYEKEE (reference sequence). The CDR3 is made up of 13 amino acids. V was shortened by 6 bases and J by 5 bases, with 14 bases between the two germline ends. DNA for the CDR3: TGTGCCAGCACCCATGGCCAGCCGGAGACCCAGTACTTC. Amino acids: CASTHGQPETQYF.